This TCR beta chain appears in the sequencing data of a study of cytomegalovirus exposure and HLA in healthy donors. This clone occurred once. CDR3 length: 13 amino acids. After removal of 8 bases from V and 5 bases from J, the junction contained 6 bases not matched to a gene. Germline CDR1 MNHEY, CDR2 SMNVEV (reference sequence). Only in-frame clones appear in the TCRdb table, and some are missing; sequencing was by immunoSEQ multiplex PCR. The sample consists of 71,000 or so clones, over 85% of them appearing once. The sequence was obtained from a man aged 18 to 30 in good health and CMV-seropositive. The sample was PBMCs. The chain uses TRBV27 and TRBJ2-1; 7 positions agree with TRBD2. The chain's CDR3 is CASGTNTNNEQFF. CDR3 nucleotide sequence: TGTGCCAGCGGGACTAACACTAACAATGAGCAGTTCTTC.